This TCR beta chain was recovered during a study of blood T cell repertoires in COVID-19. Turning to the study itself: Both acute and convalescent COVID-19 samples were obtained from the United States, Italy and Spain. T cells, B-cell-depleted T cells, or PBMCs provided the cDNA or gDNA that served as material.

The CDR3 covers 17 residues. This clone has more than one count but fewer than ten. In the authors' methods: Reference gene primer amplification yielded estimated nucleated cell counts. The assay was immunoSEQ multiplex PCR, and TCRdb's table has in-frame clones only and misses some. V and J calls and clone size are those listed in that table; D and trimming were worked out from the DNA. The sample records around 250,000 clones, approximately 86% being singletons. Material for sequencing was peripheral blood. The chain uses TRBV21-1 and TRBJ1-2; the D call in the table, TRBD1, was not verified against the DNA. TRBV21-1 is termed a pseudogene. This sequence was found in a man in his forties with active or convalescent COVID-19. The DNA of the CDR3 is TGTGCCAGCAGGCCCCATTGGGCACGTCAGGGGGCGCATGGCTACACCTTC. Translated, it gives CASRPHWARQGAHGYTF.